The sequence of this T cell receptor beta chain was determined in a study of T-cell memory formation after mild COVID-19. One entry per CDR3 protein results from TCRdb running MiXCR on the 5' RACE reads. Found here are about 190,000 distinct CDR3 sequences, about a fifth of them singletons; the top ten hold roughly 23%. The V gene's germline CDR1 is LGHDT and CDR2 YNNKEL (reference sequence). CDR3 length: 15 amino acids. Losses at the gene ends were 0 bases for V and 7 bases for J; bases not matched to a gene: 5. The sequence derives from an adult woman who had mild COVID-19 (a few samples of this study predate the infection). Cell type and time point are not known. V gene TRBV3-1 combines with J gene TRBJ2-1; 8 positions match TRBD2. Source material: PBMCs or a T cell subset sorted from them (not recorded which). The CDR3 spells CASSQDRGLANEQFF. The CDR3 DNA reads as TGTGCCAGCAGCCAAGATCGAGGACTAGCTAATGAGCAGTTCTTC.